This entry lists 19 T cell receptor beta chains sequenced from one sample in a study of PD-1 blockade in classical Hodgkin lymphoma. Using immunoSEQ multiplex PCR, the repertoire was profiled, and TCRdb retains in-frame clones only, with some absent. This sample has about 35,000 clones, with 85% to 90% found just once. Time point denoted: newly diagnosed, previously untreated cHL patient sample. Purification of CD4+ T cells from thawed PBMCs was achieved by magnetic negative selection. Sequenced: CD4+ T cells from blood. All receptors come from a human donor with classical Hodgkin lymphoma.

The chain combines TRBV27 with TRBJ1-5; unclear D gene. Germline CDR1 and CDR2: MNHEY and SMNVEV (reference sequence). V was trimmed by 5 bases and J by 7 bases, leaving 15 bases between them. This CDR3 is built from 14 residues. CDR3 residues: CASSPHLRAQPQHF. The CDR3, as DNA: TGTGCCAGCAGTCCCCATTTGCGGGCCCAGCCCCAGCATTTT.

The sample holds a few counts of this clone. The rearrangement joins TRBV29-1 to TRBJ1-2; D perhaps matches TRBD1 (5 bases). V was cut by 7 bases and J by 6 bases, with 18 bases left in between. The CDR3 totals 13 residues. Germline V lookup: CDR1 SQVTM, CDR2 ANQGSEA. CDR3 loop: CSAPRGGVHGYTF. The DNA for the CDR3 is TGCAGCGCGCCGCGGGGGGGTGTACATGGCTACACCTTC.

This chain joins TRBV11-2 and TRBJ2-7, with D possibly TRBD1 on 5 matching bases. Trimming stripped 5 bases from V and 1 base from J, with 12 bases between. CDR1 and CDR2 (germline): SGHAT, FQNNGV. This CDR3 contains 14 residues. The CDR3 DNA follows: TGTGCCAGCAGCCCTTGGACACGATCCTACGAGCAGTACTTC. Encoded protein: CASSPWTRSYEQYF.

The rearrangement joins TRBV6-1 to TRBJ1-1, with D uncertain. The germline V gene encodes CDR1 MNHNS and CDR2 SASEGT. The CDR3 covers 14 residues. With 2 bases removed from V and 0 bases from J, the gap between germline ends came to 7 bases. Here the CDR3 DNA reads TGTGCCAGCAGTGAATTGGTTTTGAACACTGAAGCTTTCTTT. The encoded protein is CASSELVLNTEAFF.

The J gene is TRBJ1-5, the V gene TRBV10-2; 7 bases are shared with TRBD1. The CDR3 contains 19 residues. The V gene end was trimmed by 1 base and the J gene end by 2 bases; junction bases not matched to a gene: 14. Germline lookup yields CDR1 WSHSY and CDR2 SAAADI. CDR3 sequence (DNA): TGCGCCAGCAGTGAGTTTGTGCGAACAGGGGAGAATGGCAATCAGCCCCAGCATTTT. This gives the protein CASSEFVRTGENGNQPQHF.

The chain recombines TRBV10-1 with TRBJ2-7, with 9 bases that match TRBD2. After removal of 7 bases from V and 3 bases from J, the junction contained 13 bases not matched to a gene. The CDR3 contains 16 residues. The germline V gene encodes CDR1 WNHNN and CDR2 SYGVQD (reference sequence). The CDR3 spells CASISRGSGRLYEQYF. Here the CDR3 DNA reads TGCGCCAGCATTTCGAGGGGGAGCGGGAGGCTCTACGAGCAGTACTTC.

V usage is TRBV5-1 and J usage is TRBJ2-1; 8 bases map to TRBD2. V lost 0 bases, J lost 6 bases, and 2 bases stayed unmatched. The CDR3 consists of 14 residues. CDR1 SGHRS and CDR2 YFSETQ come from the germline V gene. The CDR3 DNA reads as TGCGCCAGCAGCTTGGTCCGGGGGGGCAATGAGCAGTTCTTC. Residues: CASSLVRGGNEQFF.

The chain joins TRBV19 to TRBJ2-5; D gene unclear. V lost 4 bases, J lost 2 bases, and 8 bases lay in between. This CDR3 comprises 13 residues. Looked up from germline, CDR1 is LNHDA and CDR2 is SQIVND (reference sequence). The CDR3 region is CASSTGSQETQYF. The CDR3 DNA reads as TGTGCCAGTAGTACCGGGTCACAAGAGACCCAGTACTTC. The full variable domain, its missing parts supplied by reference TRBV19 and TRBJ2-5, is DGGITQSPKYLFRKEGQNVTLSCEQNLNHDAMYWYRQDPGQGLRLIYYSQIVNDFQKGDIAEGYSVSREKKESFPLTVTSAQKNPTAFYLCASSTGSQETQYFGPGTRLLVL.

The rearrangement joins TRBV11-1 to TRBJ2-2, with D perhaps being TRBD1 or TRBD2 (6 bases each). Trimming took off 1 base at V and 7 bases at J, with 10 bases between the two ends. The CDR3 extends over 14 amino acids. Germline loops: CDR1 SGHAT, CDR2 FQDESV (reference sequence). The CDR3 region has the DNA TGTGCCAGCAGCTTAGACGGGGGCAGCGGGGAGCTGTTTTTT. Translating gives CASSLDGGSGELFF.

The genes are TRBV29-1 and TRBJ1-2; the D is unclear. Trimming left V 3 bases short and J 7 bases short, with 12 bases between. CDR3 length: 12 residues. Per the germline V gene, CDR1 is SQVTM and CDR2 is ANQGSEA. The CDR3 spells CSVDIGSGGYTF. CDR3 DNA sequence: TGCAGCGTTGATATAGGGTCGGGTGGCTACACCTTC.

The chain recombines TRBV6-5 with TRBJ2-3, with TRBD1 as a possible D gene (6 bases). Between the trimmed V and J ends, which lost 6 bases and 3 bases, there was a span of 10 bases. There are 13 residues in the CDR3. Looked up from germline, CDR1 is MNHEY and CDR2 is SVGAGI. The chain's CDR3 is CASSRGPTDTQYF. The CDR3 DNA reads TGTGCCAGCAGCAGGGGACCGACAGATACGCAGTATTTT.

This clone was seen once. V gene TRBV6-5 combines with J gene TRBJ2-7; D call uncertain. CDR1 and CDR2 (germline): MNHEY, SVGAGI. Trimming shortened V by 0 bases and J by 0 bases, and 12 bases separated the two germline ends. The CDR3 has 16 residues. The CDR3 nucleotides are TGTGCCAGCAGTTACTCGTCGGCTAGGTCCTCCTACGAGCAGTACTTC. This codes for CASSYSSARSSYEQYF.

V is TRBV5-1 and J is TRBJ1-4; the D gene is possibly TRBD1 (5 bases). V lost 0 bases and J 2 bases, leaving 8 bases between the germline ends. The germline CDR1 and CDR2 sequences are SGHRS and YFSETQ. The CDR3 has 15 amino acids. The CDR3 loop reads CASSLGAGTNEKLFF. Written as DNA, the CDR3 is TGCGCCAGCAGCTTGGGTGCAGGGACTAATGAAAAACTGTTTTTT.

The CDR3 loop is CASSSLQGSTEAFF. As DNA, the CDR3 is TGTGCCAGCAGCTCACTCCAGGGGAGCACTGAAGCTTTCTTT. This rearrangement joins TRBV7-6 to TRBJ1-1, with a weak D call TRBD1 (6 bases). The CDR3 is 14 amino acids. V lost 4 bases, J lost 4 bases, and 13 bases lay in between. Germline V gives CDR1 SGHVS, CDR2 FNYEAQ.

This rearrangement joins TRBV12-5 to TRBJ2-2; D uncertain. Germline CDR1 reads LGHNT; CDR2 reads FRNRAP. The V gene lost 4 bases and the J gene lost 0 bases, with 12 bases spanning the gap. CDR3 length equals 16 residues. Written as DNA, the CDR3 is TGTGCTAGTGGTTCCCACCAGCGAACGAACACCGGGGAGCTGTTTTTT. Its translation: CASGSHQRTNTGELFF.

The chain links TRBV15 to TRBJ1-2; 9 bases map to TRBD1. Germline assignment: CDR1 LNHNV and CDR2 YYDKDF (reference sequence). The J segment lost 8 bases and the V segment lost 8 bases, leaving 15 bases of the junction unmatched. This CDR3 region has 15 residues. The CDR3 region has the DNA TGTGCCACCTCGCAAGCATCGGGACAGGGTAGCGGCTACACCTTC. Residues: CATSQASGQGSGYTF. Together with reference TRBV15 and TRBJ1-2, the CDR3 gives the full variable domain: DAMVIQNPRYQVTQFGKPVTLSCSQTLNHNVMYWYQQKSSQAPKLLFHYYDKDFNNEADTPDNFQSRRPNTSFCFLDIRSPGLGDTAMYLCATSQASGQGSGYTFGSGTRLTVV.

The J gene is TRBJ1-1, the V gene TRBV29-1; 7 positions agree with TRBD1. Germline V lookup: CDR1 SQVTM, CDR2 ANQGSEA. Trimming cost V 5 bases and J 1 base; bases outside gene matches: 7. The CDR3 runs 14 residues. Written as DNA, the CDR3 is TGCAGCGTTCCGACAGGGAAGTCGAACACTGAAGCTTTCTTT. Its translation: CSVPTGKSNTEAFF.

The rearrangement links TRBV19 to TRBJ1-5, with 7 bases matching TRBD1. The length of the CDR3 is 14 residues. Per the germline V gene, CDR1 is LNHDA and CDR2 is SQIVND (reference sequence). V shed 4 bases, J shed 7 bases, and the junction held 7 bases outside the gene matches. The CDR3 region is CASSSDRDGQPQHF. CDR3 coding DNA: TGTGCCAGTAGTAGCGACAGGGATGGGCAGCCCCAGCATTTT.

The chain links TRBV19 to TRBJ1-2; no clear D gene. The V gene lost 3 bases and the J gene lost 0 bases, with 11 bases spanning the gap. Germline CDR1 LNHDA, CDR2 SQIVND (reference sequence). The CDR3 consists of 15 residues. As DNA, the CDR3 is TGTGCCAGTAGTATTGGTGAGATAACTAACTATGGCTACACCTTC. It yields the protein CASSIGEITNYGYTF.